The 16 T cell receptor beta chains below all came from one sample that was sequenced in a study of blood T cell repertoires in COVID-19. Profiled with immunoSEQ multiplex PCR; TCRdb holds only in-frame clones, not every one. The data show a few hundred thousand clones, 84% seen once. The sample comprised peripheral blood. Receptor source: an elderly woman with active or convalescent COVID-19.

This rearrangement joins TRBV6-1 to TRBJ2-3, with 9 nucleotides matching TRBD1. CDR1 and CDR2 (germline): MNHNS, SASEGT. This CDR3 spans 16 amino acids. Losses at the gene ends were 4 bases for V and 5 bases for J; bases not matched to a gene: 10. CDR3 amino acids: CASSADRGGRGDTQYF. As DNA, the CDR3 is TGTGCCAGCAGTGCAGACAGGGGGGGCCGTGGAGATACGCAGTATTTT.

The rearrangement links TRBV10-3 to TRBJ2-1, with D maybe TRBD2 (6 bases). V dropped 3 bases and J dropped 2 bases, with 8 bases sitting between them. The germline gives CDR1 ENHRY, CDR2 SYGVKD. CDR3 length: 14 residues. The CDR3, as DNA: TGTGCCATCAGTGACTCGGGAGCCTACAATGAGCAGTTCTTC. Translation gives CAISDSGAYNEQFF.

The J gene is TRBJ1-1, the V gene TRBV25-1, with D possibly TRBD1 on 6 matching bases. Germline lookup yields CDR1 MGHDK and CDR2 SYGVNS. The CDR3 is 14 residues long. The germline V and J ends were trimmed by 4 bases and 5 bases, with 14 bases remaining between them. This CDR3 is CASSGFGGATEAFF. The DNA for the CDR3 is TGTGCCAGCAGTGGTTTTGGGGGCGCGACTGAAGCTTTCTTT.

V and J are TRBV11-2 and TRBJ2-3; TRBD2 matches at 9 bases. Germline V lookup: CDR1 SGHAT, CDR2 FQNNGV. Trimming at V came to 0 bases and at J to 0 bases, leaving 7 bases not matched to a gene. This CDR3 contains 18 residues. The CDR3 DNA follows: TGTGCCAGCAGCTTAGAGGCTAGCGGGGCCTCTAGCACAGATACGCAGTATTTT. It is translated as CASSLEASGASSTDTQYF.

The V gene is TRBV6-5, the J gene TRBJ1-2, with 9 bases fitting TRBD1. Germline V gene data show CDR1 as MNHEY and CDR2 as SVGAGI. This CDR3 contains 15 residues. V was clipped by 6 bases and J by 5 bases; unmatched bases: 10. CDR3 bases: TGTGCCAGCAGACCAACCACCGGGACAGGGTATGGCTACACCTTC. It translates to CASRPTTGTGYGYTF.

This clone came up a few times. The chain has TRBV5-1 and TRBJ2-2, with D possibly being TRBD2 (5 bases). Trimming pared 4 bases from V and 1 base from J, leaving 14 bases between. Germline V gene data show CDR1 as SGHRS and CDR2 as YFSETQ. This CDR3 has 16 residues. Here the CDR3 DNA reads TGCGCCAGCAGCCTCGATTTTGGGAGGAACACCGGGGAGCTGTTTTTT. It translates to CASSLDFGRNTGELFF.

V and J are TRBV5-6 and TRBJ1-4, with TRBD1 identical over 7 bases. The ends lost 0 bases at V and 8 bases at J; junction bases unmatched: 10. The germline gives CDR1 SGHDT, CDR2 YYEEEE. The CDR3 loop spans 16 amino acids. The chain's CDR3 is CASSLDRGRDREKLFF. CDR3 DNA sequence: TGTGCCAGCAGCTTGGATAGGGGGCGCGATAGGGAAAAACTGTTTTTT. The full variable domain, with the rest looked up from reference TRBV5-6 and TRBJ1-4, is DAGVTQSPTHLIKTRGQQVTLRCSPKSGHDTVSWYQQALGQGPQFIFQYYEEEERQRGNFPDRFSGHQFPNYSSELNVNALLLGDSALYLCASSLDRGRDREKLFFGSGTQLSVL.

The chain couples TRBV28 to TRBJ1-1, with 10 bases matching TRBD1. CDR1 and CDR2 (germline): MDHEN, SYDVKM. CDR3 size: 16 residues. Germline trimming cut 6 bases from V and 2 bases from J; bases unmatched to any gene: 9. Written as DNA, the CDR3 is TGTGCCAGCAGCGATCCGGGGACAGGGGTTAACACTGAAGCTTTCTTT. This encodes CASSDPGTGVNTEAFF.

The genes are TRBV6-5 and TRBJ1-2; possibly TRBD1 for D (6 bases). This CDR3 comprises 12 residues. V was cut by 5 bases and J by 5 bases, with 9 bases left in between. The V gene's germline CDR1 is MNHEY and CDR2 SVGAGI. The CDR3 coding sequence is TGTGCCAGCAGTAGAGGGGGTTATGGCTACACCTTC. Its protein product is CASSRGGYGYTF.

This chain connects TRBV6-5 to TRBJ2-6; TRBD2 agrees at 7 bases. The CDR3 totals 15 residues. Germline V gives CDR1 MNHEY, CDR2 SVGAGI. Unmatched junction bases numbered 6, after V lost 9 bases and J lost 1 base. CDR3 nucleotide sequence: TGTGCCAGTAGGGCGGGGGTTTCTGGGGCCAACGTCCTGACTTTC. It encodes CASRAGVSGANVLTF.

CDR3 coding DNA: TGCGCCAGCGTCCCGGGACTAGCGGCCCCCAGTAAGTTCTTC. This sequence encodes CASVPGLAAPSKFF. The chain links TRBV10-2 to TRBJ2-1, with 11 bases matching TRBD2. Germline V CDR1 and CDR2: WSHSY, SAAADI. V gave up 8 bases and J gave up 14 bases; unmatched junction bases: 14. CDR3 length equals 14 residues.

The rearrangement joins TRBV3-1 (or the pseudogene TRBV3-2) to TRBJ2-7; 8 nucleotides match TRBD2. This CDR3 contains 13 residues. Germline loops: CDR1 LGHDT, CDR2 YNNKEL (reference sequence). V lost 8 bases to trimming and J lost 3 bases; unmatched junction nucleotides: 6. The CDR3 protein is CASRSGEGYEQYF. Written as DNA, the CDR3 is TGTGCCAGCCGTAGCGGGGAGGGCTACGAGCAGTACTTC.

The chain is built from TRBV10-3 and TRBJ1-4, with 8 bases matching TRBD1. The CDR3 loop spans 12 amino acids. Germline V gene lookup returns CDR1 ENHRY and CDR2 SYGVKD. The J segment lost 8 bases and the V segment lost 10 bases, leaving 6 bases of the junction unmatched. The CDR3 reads CATQGAFEKLFF. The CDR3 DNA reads TGTGCCACCCAGGGGGCGTTCGAAAAACTGTTTTTT.

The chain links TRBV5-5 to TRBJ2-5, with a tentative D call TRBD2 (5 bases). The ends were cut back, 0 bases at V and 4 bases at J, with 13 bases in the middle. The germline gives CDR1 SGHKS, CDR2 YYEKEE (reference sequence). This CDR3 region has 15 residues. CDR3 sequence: CASSLALTTPETQYF. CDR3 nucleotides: TGTGCCAGCAGCTTGGCTCTGACTACGCCAGAGACCCAGTACTTC. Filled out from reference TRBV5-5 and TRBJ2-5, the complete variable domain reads DAGVTQSPTHLIKTRGQQVTLRCSPISGHKSVSWYQQVLGQGPQFIFQYYEKEERGRGNFPDRFSARQFPNYSSELNVNALLLGDSALYLCASSLALTTPETQYFGPGTRLLVL.

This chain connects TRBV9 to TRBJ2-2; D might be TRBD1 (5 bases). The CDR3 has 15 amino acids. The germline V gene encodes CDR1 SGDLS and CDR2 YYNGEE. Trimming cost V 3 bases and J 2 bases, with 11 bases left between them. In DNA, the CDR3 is TGTGCCAGCAGCGCTAGGACAACTAACACCGGGGAGCTGTTTTTT. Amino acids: CASSARTTNTGELFF.

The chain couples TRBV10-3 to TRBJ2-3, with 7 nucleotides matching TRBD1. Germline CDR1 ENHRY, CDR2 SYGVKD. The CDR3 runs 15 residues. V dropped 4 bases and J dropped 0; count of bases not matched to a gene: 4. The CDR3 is CAISGSGQSTDTQYF. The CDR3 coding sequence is TGTGCCATCAGTGGCTCGGGACAGAGCACAGATACGCAGTATTTT.